This T cell receptor beta chain came from a study of vaccination and CD4 T cells after COVID-19. A note on this clonotype: Its specificity is not known.

As for treatment: approximately nine-day PBMC culture with coronavirus spike peptide pools or control peptides (ViraFEST assay). Culture conditions combined 2.2 million or so PBMCs per well with 10 IU/ml IL-2 and roughly 10 ug/ml peptide pools. Sequenced with the Oncomine TCR Beta short-read assay was DNA taken from cultured CD4+ T cells. From the PCR reads, TCRdb called clonotypes with MiXCR, one entry per CDR3 protein. This repertoire shows more than 12,000 distinct CDR3 sequences, 21% found once; its top ten account for 9% to 15%. The CDR3 is 15 residues long. Germline-derived CDR1 and CDR2 are KGHSH and LQKENI. Losses at the gene ends were 9 bases for V and 3 bases for J; bases not matched to a gene: 12.

The gene calls are TRBV18 and TRBJ1-1; 8 bases agree with TRBD1. This material consisted of CD4+ T cells from blood, cultured in vitro, taken before SARS-CoV-2 vaccination. This receptor was identified in a human donor who received a COVID-19 vaccine. The CDR3 is CASLDREGPYTEAFF. The CDR3 coding sequence is TGTGCCAGTCTGGACAGGGAGGGACCCTACACTGAAGCTTTCTTT.